Only a few counts were recorded for the clone carrying this TCR beta chain. The antigen remains undetermined. J gave up 4 bases and V 2 bases, and 7 bases lay outside the gene matches. Germline assignment: CDR1 SGHTA and CDR2 FQGNSA. The CDR3 is 15 residues long. Noted treatment: approximately 11-day PBMC culture with coronavirus spike peptide pools or control peptides (ViraFEST assay). This sample stems from a study of vaccination and CD4 T cells after COVID-19. As for the study in general: Median time from second vaccine dose to sampling was roughly 76 days (14 to 241). Cells received overlapping spike peptides from SARS-CoV-2, HCoV-NL63, HCoV-OC43 and HCoV-229E as stimulation.

Cultured CD4+ T-cell DNA underwent Oncomine TCR Beta short-read sequencing. Once CD4+ T cells had been cultured, genomic DNA was extracted from them. In TCRdb, the PCR reads were re-called with MiXCR into one record per CDR3 protein. Seen here are about 12,000 distinct CDR3 sequences, approximately 58% observed once, and the top ten hold around 7.5%. The sample consisted of CD4+ T cells from blood, cultured in vitro, taken before SARS-CoV-2 vaccination. The receptor was derived from a human donor who had recovered from COVID-19. The V gene is TRBV7-2, the J gene TRBJ1-2; 7 nucleotides align to TRBD1. Written as DNA, the CDR3 is TGTGCCAGCAGCTTAACACCCGACAGGGCCTATGGCTACACCTTC. This gives the protein CASSLTPDRAYGYTF.